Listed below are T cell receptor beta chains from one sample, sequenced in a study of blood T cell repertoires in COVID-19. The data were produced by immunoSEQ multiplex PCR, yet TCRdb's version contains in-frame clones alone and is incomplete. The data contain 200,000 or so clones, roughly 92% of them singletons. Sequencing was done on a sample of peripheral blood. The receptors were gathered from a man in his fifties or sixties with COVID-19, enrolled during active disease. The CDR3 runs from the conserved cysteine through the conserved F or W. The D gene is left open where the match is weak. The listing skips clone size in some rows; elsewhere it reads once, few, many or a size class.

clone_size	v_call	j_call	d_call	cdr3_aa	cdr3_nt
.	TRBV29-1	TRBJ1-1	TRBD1	CSVRNTGQGTAFF	TGCAGCGTCCGAAACACGGGACAGGGGACAGCTTTCTTT
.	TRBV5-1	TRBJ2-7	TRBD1	CASSPSTGGEGIYEQYF	TGCGCCAGCAGCCCCTCGACAGGGGGCGAGGGTATTTACGAGCAGTACTTC
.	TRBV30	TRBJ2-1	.	CAWTVPGEKFF	TGTGCCTGGACCGTCCCCGGGGAGAAGTTCTTC
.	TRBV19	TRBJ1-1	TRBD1	CASSADRGGDAEAFF	TGTGCCAGTAGTGCCGACAGGGGTGGGGACGCTGAAGCTTTCTTT
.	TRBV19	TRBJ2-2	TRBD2	CASSESGGRVALVPGELFF	TGTGCCAGTAGTGAATCGGGGGGTCGGGTTGCGTTAGTCCCCGGGGAGCTGTTTTTT
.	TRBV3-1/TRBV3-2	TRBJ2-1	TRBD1	CASSQDRTGKNEQFF	TGTGCCAGCAGCCAAGATCGGACAGGGAAGAATGAGCAGTTCTTC
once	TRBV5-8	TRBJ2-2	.	CASSFTNQDWNTGELFF	TGTGCCAGCAGCTTTACGAACCAGGATTGGAACACCGGGGAGCTGTTTTTT
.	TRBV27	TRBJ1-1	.	CASSPGRLNTEAFF	TGTGCCAGCAGTCCCGGCAGACTTAACACTGAAGCTTTCTTT
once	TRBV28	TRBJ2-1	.	CASSPVAPETQFF	TGTGCCAGCAGTCCCGTAGCTCCAGAGACGCAGTTCTTC
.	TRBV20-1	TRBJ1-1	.	CSASAPMAGNWGTEAFF	TGCAGTGCTAGTGCCCCTATGGCGGGCAACTGGGGCACTGAAGCTTTCTTT
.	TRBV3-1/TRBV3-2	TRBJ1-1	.	CASSQQGLGRTEAFF	TGTGCCAGCAGCCAGCAGGGGTTGGGTCGCACTGAAGCTTTCTTT
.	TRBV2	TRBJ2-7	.	CASSDRADRVHEQYF	TGTGCCAGCAGTGACAGGGCGGATAGGGTCCACGAGCAGTACTTC
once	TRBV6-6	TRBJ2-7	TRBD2	CASSSPTSGRAHEQYF	TGTGCCAGCAGTTCCCCGACTAGCGGGAGGGCCCACGAGCAGTACTTC
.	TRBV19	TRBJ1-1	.	CAIRSLKGGAFF	TGTGCCATCCGTAGTCTGAAGGGAGGCGCTTTCTTT
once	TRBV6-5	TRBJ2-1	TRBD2	CASSLLSGGYYNEQFF	TGTGCCAGCAGTTTGTTAAGCGGGGGCTATTACAATGAGCAGTTCTTC
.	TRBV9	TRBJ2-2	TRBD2	CASSVTLAVGGRAGELFF	TGTGCCAGCAGCGTCACACTAGCGGTCGGAGGTCGCGCCGGGGAGCTGTTTTTT
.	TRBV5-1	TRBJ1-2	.	CASSLGTFEYGYTF	TGCGCCAGCAGCTTGGGTACCTTCGAGTATGGCTACACCTTC
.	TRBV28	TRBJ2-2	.	CASNGQRVPGELFF	TGTGCCAGCAACGGGCAGAGGGTCCCCGGGGAGCTGTTTTTT
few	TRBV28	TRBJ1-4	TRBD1	CASSFLQGGNEKLFF	TGTGCCAGCAGTTTCCTCCAGGGGGGTAATGAAAAACTGTTTTTT
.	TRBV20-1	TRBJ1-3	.	CSAGDEGSGNTIYF	TGCAGTGCTGGTGACGAGGGCTCTGGAAACACCATATATTTT
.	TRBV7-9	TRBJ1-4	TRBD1	CASSLQGALGEKLFF	TGTGCCAGCAGCTTACAGGGGGCGCTGGGCGAAAAACTGTTTTTT
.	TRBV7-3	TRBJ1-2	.	CASLGRASPYGYTF	TGTGCCAGCCTTGGGAGGGCCTCCCCCTATGGCTACACCTTC
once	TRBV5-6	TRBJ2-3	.	CASSLWGVSTDTQYF	TGTGCCAGCAGCCTCTGGGGGGTTAGCACAGATACGCAGTATTTT
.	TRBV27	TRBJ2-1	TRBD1	CASSSGTGKDNEQFF	TGTGCCAGCAGTTCCGGGACAGGGAAAGACAATGAGCAGTTCTTC
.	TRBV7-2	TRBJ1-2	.	CASSPEGSSHYGYTF	TGTGCCAGCAGCCCCGAGGGATCTTCTCACTATGGCTACACCTTC
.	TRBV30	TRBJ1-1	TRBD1	CAWREDRAPEAFF	TGTGCCTGGAGAGAGGACAGGGCCCCTGAAGCTTTCTTT
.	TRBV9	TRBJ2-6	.	CASSFRDISSGANVLTF	TGTGCCAGCAGCTTCCGGGACATTAGCTCTGGGGCCAACGTCCTGACTTTC
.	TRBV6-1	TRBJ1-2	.	CASSEAVGGANYGYTF	TGTGCCAGCAGTGAAGCTGTAGGCGGAGCTAACTATGGCTACACCTTC
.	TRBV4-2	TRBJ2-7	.	CASSQEGASFDHEQYF	TGTGCCAGCAGCCAAGAGGGTGCTAGCTTTGACCACGAGCAGTACTTC
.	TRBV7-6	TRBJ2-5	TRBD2	CASSLGAGVTQETQYF	TGTGCCAGCAGCTTAGGAGCGGGGGTGACCCAAGAGACCCAGTACTTC
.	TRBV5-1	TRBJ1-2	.	CASSSLNLRQDSYGYTF	TGCGCCAGCAGCTCCCTAAATCTCCGACAGGATTCCTATGGCTACACCTTC
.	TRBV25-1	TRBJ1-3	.	CASSGFGGWGNTIYF	TGTGCCAGCAGTGGTTTTGGGGGCTGGGGAAACACCATATATTTT
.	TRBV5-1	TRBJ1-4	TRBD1	CASSAPGTGGEKLFF	TGCGCCAGCAGCGCGCCCGGGACAGGCGGTGAAAAACTGTTTTTT
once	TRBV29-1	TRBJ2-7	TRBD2	CSVKRELDEQYF	TGCAGCGTTAAGCGGGAGTTAGACGAGCAGTACTTC
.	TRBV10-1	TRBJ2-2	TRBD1	CASSDPGQGPNTGELFF	TGCGCCAGCAGTGATCCGGGACAGGGGCCCAACACCGGGGAGCTGTTTTTT
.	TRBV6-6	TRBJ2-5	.	CASRPSHSGDETQYF	TGTGCCAGCAGGCCTAGCCACTCCGGGGATGAGACCCAGTACTTC
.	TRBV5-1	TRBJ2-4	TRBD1	CASSPGGLAKNIQYF	TGCGCCAGCAGCCCAGGGGGCCTAGCCAAAAACATTCAGTACTTC
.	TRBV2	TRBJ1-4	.	CATRGEGGEKLFF	TGTGCCACCCGAGGGGAGGGAGGTGAAAAACTGTTTTTT
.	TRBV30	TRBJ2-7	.	CAWRGPGLLEQYF	TGTGCCTGGAGGGGACCAGGACTACTCGAGCAGTACTTC
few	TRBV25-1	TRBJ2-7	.	CASRGAGSYEQYF	TGTGCCAGCAGAGGTGCGGGCTCCTACGAGCAGTACTTC
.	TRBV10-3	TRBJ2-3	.	CAISIGTSTDTQYF	TGTGCCATCAGCATAGGGACTAGCACAGATACGCAGTATTTT
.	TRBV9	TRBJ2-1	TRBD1	CASSVDLLDRGLYEQFF	TGTGCCAGCAGCGTAGATCTCCTTGACAGGGGGTTATATGAGCAGTTCTTC
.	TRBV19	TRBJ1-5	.	CASNNRGLSNQPQHF	TGTGCCAGTAACAATCGGGGACTCAGCAATCAGCCCCAGCATTTT
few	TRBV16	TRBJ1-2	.	CASSQSNGFTYGYTF	TGTGCCAGCAGCCAATCCAACGGTTTTACCTATGGCTACACCTTC
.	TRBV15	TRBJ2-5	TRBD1	CATSRGTGGIETQYF	TGTGCCACCAGCAGAGGCACAGGGGGCATAGAGACCCAGTACTTC
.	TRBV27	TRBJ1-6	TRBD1	CASSEQGVVSPLHF	TGTGCCAGCAGCGAACAGGGGGTTGTTTCACCCCTCCACTTT
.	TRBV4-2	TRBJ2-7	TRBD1	CASSQSLGQGAREQYF	TGTGCCAGCAGCCAATCCCTGGGACAGGGGGCGCGGGAGCAGTACTTC
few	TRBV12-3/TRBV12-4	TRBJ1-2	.	CASTQGPGGYTF	TGTGCCAGCACCCAGGGTCCCGGAGGCTACACCTTC
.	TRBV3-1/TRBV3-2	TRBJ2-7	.	CASSQRPLEQYF	TGTGCCAGCAGTCAGCGGCCTCTCGAGCAGTACTTC
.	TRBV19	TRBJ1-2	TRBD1	CASSTSTGTGSGYTF	TGTGCCAGTAGTACCTCGACCGGGACAGGGTCTGGCTACACCTTC
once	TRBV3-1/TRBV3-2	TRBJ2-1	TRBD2	CASSHSGGGYNEQFF	TGTGCCAGCAGCCATAGCGGGGGAGGATACAATGAGCAGTTCTTC
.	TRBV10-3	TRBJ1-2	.	CAISVSQGPNYGYTF	TGTGCCATCAGTGTAAGTCAGGGCCCCAACTATGGCTACACCTTC
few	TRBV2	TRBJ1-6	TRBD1	CASSPQGQLNNSPLHF	TGTGCCAGCAGTCCACAGGGACAGCTTAATAATTCACCCCTCCACTTT